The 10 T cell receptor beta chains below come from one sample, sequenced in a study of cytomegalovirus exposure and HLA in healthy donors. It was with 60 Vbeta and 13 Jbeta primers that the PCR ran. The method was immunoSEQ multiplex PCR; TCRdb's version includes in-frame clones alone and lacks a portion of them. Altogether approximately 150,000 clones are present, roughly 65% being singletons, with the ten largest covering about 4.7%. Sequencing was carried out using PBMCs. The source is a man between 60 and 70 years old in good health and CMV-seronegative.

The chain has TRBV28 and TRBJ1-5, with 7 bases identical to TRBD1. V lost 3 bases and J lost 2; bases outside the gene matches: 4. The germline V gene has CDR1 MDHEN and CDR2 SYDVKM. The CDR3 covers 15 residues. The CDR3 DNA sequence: TGTGCCAGCAGTTTCAGGGGGGCGGGCAATCAGCCCCAGCATTTT. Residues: CASSFRGAGNQPQHF.

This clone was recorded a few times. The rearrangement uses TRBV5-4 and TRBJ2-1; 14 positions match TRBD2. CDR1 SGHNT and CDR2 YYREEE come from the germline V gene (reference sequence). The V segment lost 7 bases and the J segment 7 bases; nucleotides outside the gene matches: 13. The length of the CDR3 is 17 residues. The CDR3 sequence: CASALGLAGGGWNEQFF. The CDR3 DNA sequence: TGTGCCAGCGCCCTCGGACTAGCGGGAGGAGGGTGGAATGAGCAGTTCTTC.

CDR3 protein: CASSLAGLVAYEQYF. The DNA of the CDR3 is TGTGCCAGCAGCTTAGCTGGACTCGTTGCCTACGAGCAGTACTTC. The chain recombines TRBV7-2 with TRBJ2-7; TRBD2 might be the D (5 bases). V was trimmed by 0 bases and J by 2 bases, leaving 11 bases between them. CDR3 length equals 15 residues. The germline gives CDR1 SGHTA, CDR2 FQGNSA.

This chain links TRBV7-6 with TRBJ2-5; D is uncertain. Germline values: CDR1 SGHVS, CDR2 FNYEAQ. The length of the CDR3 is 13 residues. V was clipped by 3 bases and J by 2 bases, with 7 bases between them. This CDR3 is CASSFRVQETQYF. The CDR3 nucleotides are TGTGCCAGCAGCTTCCGGGTTCAAGAGACCCAGTACTTC.

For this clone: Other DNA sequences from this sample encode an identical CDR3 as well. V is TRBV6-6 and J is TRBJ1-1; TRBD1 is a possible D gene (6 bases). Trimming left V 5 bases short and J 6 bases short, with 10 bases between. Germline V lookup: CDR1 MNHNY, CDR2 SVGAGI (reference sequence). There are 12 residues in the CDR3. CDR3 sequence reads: CASSLGGAEAFF. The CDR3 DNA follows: TGTGCCAGCAGTCTTGGGGGCGCTGAAGCTTTCTTT.

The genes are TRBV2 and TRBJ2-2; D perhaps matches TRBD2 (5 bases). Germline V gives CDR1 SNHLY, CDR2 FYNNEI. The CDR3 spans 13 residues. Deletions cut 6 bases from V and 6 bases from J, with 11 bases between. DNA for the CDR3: TGTGCCAGCAGGGAACGACTACCCGGGGAGCTGTTTTTT. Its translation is CASRERLPGELFF.

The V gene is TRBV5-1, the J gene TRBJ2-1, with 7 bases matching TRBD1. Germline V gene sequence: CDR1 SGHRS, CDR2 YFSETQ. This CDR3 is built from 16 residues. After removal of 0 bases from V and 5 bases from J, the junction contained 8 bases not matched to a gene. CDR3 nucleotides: TGCGCCAGCAGCTTGGGCCCTCAGGGGGTCAACAATGAGCAGTTCTTC. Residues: CASSLGPQGVNNEQFF. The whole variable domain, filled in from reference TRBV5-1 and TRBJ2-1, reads KAGVTQTPRYLIKTRGQQVTLSCSPISGHRSVSWYQQTPGQGLQFLFEYFSETQRNKGNFPGRFSGRQFSNSRSEMNVSTLELGDSALYLCASSLGPQGVNNEQFFGPGTRLTVL.

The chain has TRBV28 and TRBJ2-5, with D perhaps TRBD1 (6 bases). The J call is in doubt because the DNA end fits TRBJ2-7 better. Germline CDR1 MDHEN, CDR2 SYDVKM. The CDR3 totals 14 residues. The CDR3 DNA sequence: TGTGCCAGCAGTCCCTTTGACAGGCCCTACGAGCAGTACTTC. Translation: CASSPFDRPYEQYF.

CDR3 loop: CASSARLAGNSDTQYF. The DNA of the CDR3 is TGTGCCAGCAGTGCCCGACTAGCGGGAAACTCAGATACGCAGTATTTT. This chain joins TRBV6-1 and TRBJ2-3, with 11 bases aligning to TRBD2. V lost 4 bases, J lost 4 bases, and 7 bases stayed unmatched. This CDR3 comprises 16 residues. Germline loops: CDR1 MNHNS, CDR2 SASEGT.

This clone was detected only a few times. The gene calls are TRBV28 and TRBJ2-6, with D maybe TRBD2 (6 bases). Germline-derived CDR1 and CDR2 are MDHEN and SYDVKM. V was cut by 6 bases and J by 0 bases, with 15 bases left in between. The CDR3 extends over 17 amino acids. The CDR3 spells CASSPGGLSSGANVLTF. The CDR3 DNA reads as TGTGCCAGCAGCCCTGGAGGGCTCAGCTCTGGGGCCAACGTCCTGACTTTC.